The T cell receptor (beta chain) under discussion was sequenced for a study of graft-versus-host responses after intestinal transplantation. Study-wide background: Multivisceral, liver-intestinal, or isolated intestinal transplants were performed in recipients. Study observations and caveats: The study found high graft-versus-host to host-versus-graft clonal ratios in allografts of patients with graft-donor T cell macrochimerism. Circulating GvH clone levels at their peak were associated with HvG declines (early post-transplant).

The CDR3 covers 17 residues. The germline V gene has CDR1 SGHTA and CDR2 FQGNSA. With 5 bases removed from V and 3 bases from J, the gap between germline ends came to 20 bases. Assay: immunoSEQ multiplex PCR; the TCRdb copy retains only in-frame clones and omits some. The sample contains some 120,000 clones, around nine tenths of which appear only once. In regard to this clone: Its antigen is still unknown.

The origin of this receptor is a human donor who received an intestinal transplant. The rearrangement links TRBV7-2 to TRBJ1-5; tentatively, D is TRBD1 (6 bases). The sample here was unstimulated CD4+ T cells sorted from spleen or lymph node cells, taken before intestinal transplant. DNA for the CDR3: TGTGCCAGCAGCCCACCCCCGTGGGAGGGGGTCAATCAGCCCCAGCATTTT. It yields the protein CASSPPPWEGVNQPQHF.